The 21 T cell receptor beta chains presented below share a single source sample, sequenced in a study of T cells in Graves' hyperthyroidism and ophthalmopathy. RNA transcripts were the template for amplifying TCR beta CDR3 regions. First-round RT-PCR targeting the TCR CDR3 was performed with the HTBI primer set. MiXCR, applied by TCRdb to the multiplex PCR reads, yields one record per CDR3 protein. Altogether hundreds of thousands of distinct CDR3 sequences are present, 14% being singletons, with the ten largest covering around 9.6%. The sequencing sample was made of blood. The receptors stem from a woman aged 18-29 years with Graves' hyperthyroidism.

The sample holds many counts of this clonotype. The rearrangement joins TRBV29-1 to TRBJ2-3; 11 nucleotides line up with TRBD2. Germline V gene data show CDR1 as SQVTM and CDR2 as ANQGSEA. The CDR3 totals 14 residues. J was trimmed by 5 bases and V by 7 bases; bases with no gene match: 8. The CDR3 loop is CSGQTSGRGDTQYF. The CDR3 nucleotides read TGCAGCGGCCAAACTAGCGGGAGAGGAGATACGCAGTATTTT.

This clonotype was counted only a few times. The CDR3 here is CASSAAGHRYEQYF. Written as DNA, the CDR3 is TGTGCCAGCAGTGCCGCCGGACACCGCTACGAGCAGTACTTC. The rearrangement uses TRBV27 and TRBJ2-7; the D gene is possibly TRBD1 (5 bases). V was clipped by 5 bases and J by 3 bases, with 14 bases between them. This CDR3 comprises 14 residues. Looked up from germline, CDR1 is MNHEY and CDR2 is SMNVEV (reference sequence).

This clonotype was seen many times. V is TRBV11-2 and J is TRBJ2-7; 13 bases are shared with TRBD2. V shed 4 bases and J 3 bases; nucleotides not matched to a gene: 6. This CDR3 has 16 amino acids. Germline V gives CDR1 SGHAT, CDR2 FQNNGV. The CDR3 reads CASSSRTSGRIYEQYF. The CDR3 nucleotides are TGTGCCAGCAGCTCGCGGACTAGCGGGAGAATCTACGAGCAGTACTTC.

This clonotype has more than one count but fewer than ten. The J gene is TRBJ2-1, the V gene TRBV18; 8 positions match TRBD2. The V segment lost 3 bases and the J segment 2 bases; nucleotides outside the gene matches: 6. CDR1 is KGHSH and CDR2 is LQKENI in the germline V gene. The CDR3 consists of 16 residues. CDR3 DNA sequence: TGTGCCAGCTCACCGACGGGGGGGGGAACCTACAATGAGCAGTTCTTC. Its translation: CASSPTGGGTYNEQFF.

V and J are TRBV7-2 and TRBJ2-3; 8 positions agree with TRBD2. From germline, CDR1 is SGHTA and CDR2 FQGNSA. J was trimmed by 10 bases and V by 2 bases; bases with no gene match: 11. The CDR3 has 15 residues. The CDR3: CASSLKYRGGGPQYF. The DNA for the CDR3 is TGTGCCAGCAGCTTAAAATATCGGGGGGGCGGGCCGCAGTATTTT.

The gene calls are TRBV29-1 and TRBJ2-2; D gene uncertain. The germline V gene has CDR1 SQVTM and CDR2 ANQGSEA. Trimming took off 4 bases at V and 1 base at J, with 4 bases between the two ends. CDR3 length: 12 residues. CDR3 protein: CSVGENTGELFF. The CDR3 coding sequence is TGCAGCGTTGGCGAGAACACCGGGGAGCTGTTTTTT.

This clonotype was recorded at least ten times. This rearrangement joins TRBV20-1 to TRBJ2-1, with no clear D. Between the trimmed V and J ends, which lost 0 bases and 4 bases, there was a span of 7 bases. Germline loops: CDR1 DFQATT, CDR2 SNEGSKA (reference sequence). The CDR3 has 13 residues. CDR3 region: CSARDSQYNEQFF. The CDR3 DNA reads as TGCAGTGCTAGAGATAGCCAGTACAATGAGCAGTTCTTC.

The chain combines TRBV20-1 with TRBJ2-1; 11 bases line up with TRBD2. This CDR3 is 15 amino acids long. Germline trimming cut 3 bases from V and 8 bases from J; bases unmatched to any gene: 9. Germline values: CDR1 DFQATT, CDR2 SNEGSKA (reference sequence). The CDR3 here is CSARGSGRAGDEQFF. The CDR3 DNA reads as TGCAGTGCTAGGGGTAGCGGGAGGGCCGGGGATGAGCAGTTCTTC.

This clonotype was counted only a few times. The chain is built from TRBV20-1 and TRBJ2-2; 7 positions agree with TRBD2. The germline V gene has CDR1 DFQATT and CDR2 SNEGSKA (reference sequence). Germline trimming cut 0 bases from V and 4 bases from J; bases unmatched to any gene: 8. The CDR3 totals 16 residues. The CDR3 here is CSARDSGGRPTGELFF. DNA for the CDR3: TGCAGTGCTAGAGATTCGGGAGGCCGCCCCACCGGGGAGCTGTTTTTT.

This clonotype has a handful of counts. This rearrangement joins TRBV6-1 to TRBJ2-6; D might be TRBD1 or TRBD2, each matching 5 bases. The CDR3 consists of 15 residues. V was shortened by 8 bases and J by 3 bases, with 14 bases between the two germline ends. In germline, CDR1 is MNHNS, CDR2 SASEGT. CDR3: CASGPGSIGANVLTF. For the CDR3, the DNA is TGTGCCAGCGGGCCAGGGAGCATTGGGGCCAACGTCCTGACTTTC.

Ten or more counts support this clonotype. The chain is built from TRBV2 and TRBJ2-3; 8 bases match TRBD2. The V segment lost 10 bases and the J segment 5 bases; nucleotides outside the gene matches: 8. The CDR3 covers 13 residues. Germline V lookup: CDR1 SNHLY, CDR2 FYNNEI. The CDR3 nucleotides read TGTGCCATCCCGGGGGGGACCGGAGATACGCAGTATTTT. Translating gives CAIPGGTGDTQYF.

This clonotype was observed a few times. The chain combines TRBV15 with TRBJ1-2; D remains unclear. Germline V gene data show CDR1 as LNHNV and CDR2 as YYDKDF (reference sequence). Trimming cost V 1 base and J 8 bases, with 17 bases left between them. This CDR3 comprises 15 residues. The CDR3 nucleotides read TGTGCCACCAGCAGAGGGATACGTGGACCGGGGGGCTACACCTTC. This codes for CATSRGIRGPGGYTF.

The chain links TRBV7-2 to TRBJ1-2; the D is unclear. The CDR3 covers 14 residues. V was pared by 1 base and J by 3 bases, with 9 bases between. Germline V CDR1 and CDR2: SGHTA, FQGNSA. The DNA of the CDR3 is TGTGCCAGCAGCTTAGGACTCGGGGACTATGGCTACACCTTC. This encodes CASSLGLGDYGYTF. The full variable domain, with the rest looked up from reference TRBV7-2 and TRBJ1-2, is GAGVSQSPSNKVTEKGKDVELRCDPISGHTALYWYRQSLGQGLEFLIYFQGNSAPDKSGLPSDRFSAERTGGSVSTLTIQRTQQEDSAVYLCASSLGLGDYGYTFGSGTRLTVV.

The genes are TRBV2 and TRBJ1-2, with TRBD1 as a possible D gene (6 bases). CDR3 length equals 14 residues. CDR1 SNHLY and CDR2 FYNNEI come from the germline V gene. V was cut by 8 bases and J by 5 bases, with 18 bases left in between. CDR3 in amino acids: CASQSGAPSYGYTF. The CDR3 nucleotides read TGTGCCAGCCAGTCGGGGGCCCCCTCGTATGGCTACACCTTC.

The genes are TRBV5-1 and TRBJ2-2; the D gene could be TRBD1 or TRBD2 (5 bases each). CDR3 length: 16 residues. V gave up 3 bases and J gave up 6 bases, with 18 bases separating them. Looked up from germline, CDR1 is SGHRS and CDR2 is YFSETQ. The CDR3 spells CASSSRAILGAGELFF. In DNA form, the CDR3 reads TGCGCCAGCAGCTCAAGGGCCATCCTGGGGGCCGGGGAGCTGTTTTTT.

This clonotype was picked up a small number of times. The chain has TRBV10-3 and TRBJ1-2, with a weak D call TRBD1 (6 bases). There are 16 residues in the CDR3. V gave up 0 bases and J gave up 4 bases, with 15 bases separating them. Germline values: CDR1 ENHRY, CDR2 SYGVKD. The CDR3 is CAISESGGQLPYGYTF. CDR3 nucleotides: TGTGCCATCAGTGAGTCGGGTGGACAGTTACCCTATGGCTACACCTTC.

This clonotype has ten or more counts. The chain couples TRBV28 to TRBJ2-7; D possibly uses TRBD1 or TRBD2 (6 bases each). The CDR3 sequence is 17 residues long. Trimming cost V 6 bases and J 5 bases, with 26 bases left between them. The germline CDR1 and CDR2 sequences are MDHEN and SYDVKM. The CDR3 sequence: CASSFFLEGHPSDEQYF. The CDR3 DNA sequence: TGTGCCAGCAGCTTTTTCCTGGAGGGACACCCCAGCGACGAGCAGTACTTC.

V gene TRBV7-9 combines with J gene TRBJ2-3; no firm D call. Trimming removed 8 bases at V and 2 bases at J, with 11 bases between. The CDR3 consists of 13 residues. Germline CDR1 SEHNR, CDR2 FQNEAQ (reference sequence). CDR3 amino acids: CASYSVATDTQYF. The CDR3 bases are TGTGCCAGCTACTCCGTTGCCACAGATACGCAGTATTTT.

About this clonotype itself: This may be a read error: a much more frequent sequence differs by one nucleotide. V gene TRBV10-2 combines with J gene TRBJ1-1; perhaps TRBD1 as D (5 bases). This CDR3 is 14 amino acids long. Germline CDR1 is WSHSY and CDR2 is SAAADI. V was shortened by 7 bases and J by 1 base, with 13 bases between the two germline ends. CDR3 in DNA: TGCGCCAGCAAACGGGGGGTAGGGAACACTGAAGCTTTCTTT. Translating gives CASKRGVGNTEAFF.

The V gene is TRBV4-3, the J gene TRBJ1-2; 8 positions agree with TRBD1. The CDR3 covers 15 residues. CDR1 and CDR2 (germline): LGHNA, YSLEER. Trimming removed 1 base from V and 4 bases from J; junction bases left unmatched: 5. The CDR3 DNA is TGCGCCAGCAGCCAAGCCCGGACAGGGATCTATGGCTACACCTTC. Its protein product is CASSQARTGIYGYTF.

This clonotype has at least ten counts. Here the CDR3 DNA reads TGTGCCAGCAGACCTACCGGACCTCGAGGCTGCAATGAGCAGTTCTTC. This encodes CASRPTGPRGCNEQFF. The chain couples TRBV11-3 to TRBJ2-1; D is unclear. Germline assignment: CDR1 SGHNT and CDR2 YENEEA. V lost 6 bases and J lost 6, with 21 bases in between. The CDR3 runs to 16 residues. Combining the CDR3 with reference TRBV11-3 and TRBJ2-1 gives the whole variable domain EAGVVQSPRYKIIEKKQPVAFWCNPISGHNTLYWYLQNLGQGPELLIRYENEEAVDDSQLPKDRFSAERLKGVDSTLKIQPAELGDSAVYLCASRPTGPRGCNEQFFGPGTRLTVL.